One and the same sample provided the 20 T cell receptor beta chains below, sequenced in a study of cytomegalovirus exposure and HLA in healthy donors. The study ran its PCR with 60 Vbeta and 13 Jbeta primers. Method: immunoSEQ multiplex PCR; TCRdb's copy keeps in-frame clones and lacks some. The sample has some 100,000 clones; 76% are singletons. Sequencing was performed on PBMCs. Receptors originate from a woman between 45 and 60 years old in good health and CMV-seropositive.

J is TRBJ1-1 and V is TRBV19; no clear D gene. The CDR3 is 15 residues long. The V and J ends lost 3 bases and 9 bases respectively, with 20 bases between them. The germline V gene encodes CDR1 LNHDA and CDR2 SQIVND (reference sequence). The CDR3 is CASSMSTGSVHKAFF. The CDR3 DNA is TGTGCCAGTAGTATGTCTACGGGTTCGGTACATAAAGCTTTCTTT.

The rearrangement joins TRBV5-1 to TRBJ1-1; TRBD1 aligns across 7 bases. The CDR3 totals 13 residues. Germline CDR1 SGHRS, CDR2 YFSETQ. The ends lost 4 bases at V and 3 bases at J; junction bases unmatched: 3. Written as DNA, the CDR3 is TGCGCCAGCAGCCGACAGGGCGACACTGAAGCTTTCTTT. It encodes CASSRQGDTEAFF.

The chain is built from TRBV11-1 and TRBJ1-1; no clear D. Germline CDR1 is SGHAT and CDR2 is FQDESV (reference sequence). The CDR3 runs 12 residues. V was cut by 5 bases and J by 8 bases, with 12 bases left in between. CDR3 in DNA: TGTGCCAGCAGCAAGTCCGGGAACGAAGCTTTCTTT. Its protein is CASSKSGNEAFF.

The CDR3 sequence: CASSSGQGANYGYTF. CDR3 DNA: TGTGCCAGCTCATCTGGACAGGGGGCTAACTATGGCTACACCTTC. This chain uses TRBV18 with TRBJ1-2, with TRBD1 identical over 10 bases. CDR1 KGHSH and CDR2 LQKENI come from the germline V gene. Germline trimming cut 5 bases from V and 0 bases from J; bases unmatched to any gene: 3. The CDR3 loop spans 15 amino acids.

V gene TRBV9 combines with J gene TRBJ1-2; possible D gene TRBD1, 6 bases. Germline V lookup: CDR1 SGDLS, CDR2 YYNGEE. The CDR3 has 14 amino acids. The germline V and J ends were trimmed by 3 bases and 7 bases, with 16 bases remaining between them. This CDR3 reads CASSANRESGGYTF. The CDR3 DNA reads as TGTGCCAGCAGCGCGAACAGGGAGTCGGGTGGCTACACCTTC.

The rearrangement uses TRBV7-9 and TRBJ2-1, with D perhaps TRBD2 (5 bases). V lost 5 bases and J lost 9, with 8 bases in between. Germline CDR1 reads SEHNR; CDR2 reads FQNEAQ (reference sequence). The CDR3 has 11 residues. DNA for the CDR3: TGTGCCAGCAGCCCAGAGGGTGAGCAGTTCTTC. It translates to CASSPEGEQFF.

This chain links TRBV5-1 with TRBJ1-3; tentative D call: TRBD1 (6 bases). The CDR3 sequence is 15 residues long. Per germline, CDR1 SGHRS and CDR2 YFSETQ. Trimming left V 4 bases short and J 0 bases short, with 11 bases between. The DNA of the CDR3 is TGCGCCAGCAGCCAGGACAGCTACTCTGGAAACACCATATATTTT. Its translation is CASSQDSYSGNTIYF.

The CDR3 loop is CAWSGLYRERNTGELFF. The CDR3 DNA reads TGTGCCTGGAGTGGGCTCTACAGGGAACGGAACACCGGGGAGCTGTTTTTT. V and J are TRBV30 and TRBJ2-2; TRBD1 is a possible D gene (6 bases). V was pared by 1 base and J by 1 base, with 16 bases between. CDR1 GTSNPN and CDR2 SVGIG come from the germline V gene (reference sequence). The CDR3 totals 17 residues.

This clone was seen more than once but under ten times. The chain is built from TRBV5-6 and TRBJ1-1; maybe TRBD1 (6 bases). Germline lookup yields CDR1 SGHDT and CDR2 YYEEEE. V was cut by 4 bases and J by 1 base, with 11 bases left in between. The length of the CDR3 is 14 residues. This CDR3 is CASSRDRSNTEAFF. The CDR3 nucleotides are TGTGCCAGCAGCCGAGACAGGTCGAACACTGAAGCTTTCTTT.

This clone was seen more than once but under ten times. V gene TRBV7-9 combines with J gene TRBJ2-2; possibly TRBD1 for D (6 bases). CDR1 SEHNR and CDR2 FQNEAQ come from the germline V gene (reference sequence). Trimming shortened V by 4 bases and J by 1 base, and 16 bases separated the two germline ends. The CDR3 has 17 amino acids. The CDR3 DNA is TGTGCCAGCAGCTCTACAGGGCTAGGCTGGAACACCGGGGAGCTGTTTTTT. Translated, it gives CASSSTGLGWNTGELFF.

The rearrangement links TRBV7-3 to TRBJ1-2; D is possibly TRBD1 (6 bases). CDR3 length: 16 residues. Trimming pared 5 bases from V and 3 bases from J, leaving 19 bases between. Germline V gene lookup returns CDR1 SGHTA and CDR2 FQGTGA. The CDR3 region is CASSPGPSKGDYGYTF. CDR3 DNA: TGTGCCAGCAGCCCCGGGCCCTCCAAGGGGGACTATGGCTACACCTTC.

The V call is TRBV10-1, the J call TRBJ1-1; the match to TRBD1 covers 9 bases. J was trimmed by 1 base and V by 8 bases; bases with no gene match: 8. The CDR3 runs 15 residues. Germline V lookup: CDR1 WNHNN, CDR2 SYGVQD (reference sequence). The chain's CDR3 is CASSPRTGENTEAFF. In DNA, the CDR3 is TGCGCCAGCTCCCCTCGGACAGGGGAGAACACTGAAGCTTTCTTT.

This clone was observed a few times. The V and J genes are TRBV27 and TRBJ1-3, with 10 bases fitting TRBD1. The CDR3 extends over 16 amino acids. CDR1 is MNHEY, CDR2 SMNVEV, per germline (reference sequence). Trimming at V came to 6 bases and at J to 3 bases, leaving 8 bases not matched to a gene. CDR3 amino acids: CASSPRQGAGGNTIYF. The CDR3, as DNA: TGTGCCAGCAGCCCAAGACAGGGGGCCGGTGGAAACACCATATATTTT.

This sequence joins TRBV30 and TRBJ2-7; 10 nucleotides align to TRBD1. J lost 5 bases, V lost 3 bases, and 13 bases had no gene match. Looked up from germline, CDR1 is GTSNPN and CDR2 is SVGIG (reference sequence). There are 16 residues in the CDR3. The CDR3 is CAWSLGRDRGVDEQYF. As DNA, the CDR3 is TGTGCCTGGAGCCTAGGCCGGGACAGGGGTGTGGACGAGCAGTACTTC.

The genes are TRBV25-1 and TRBJ2-1, with D perhaps matching TRBD2 (5 bases). CDR3 length: 15 amino acids. The V gene lost 4 bases and the J gene lost 4 bases, with 14 bases spanning the gap. Germline lookup yields CDR1 MGHDK and CDR2 SYGVNS. CDR3 sequence: CASSGSGTGYNEQFF. Written as DNA, the CDR3 is TGTGCCAGCAGTGGGTCAGGCACGGGATACAATGAGCAGTTCTTC.

The rearrangement joins TRBV6-1 to TRBJ2-7, with TRBD2 as a possible D gene (6 bases). The CDR3 loop spans 16 amino acids. Per germline, CDR1 MNHNS and CDR2 SASEGT. V dropped 0 bases and J dropped 3 bases, with 15 bases sitting between them. The CDR3 protein is CASSEALEGAYYEQYF. CDR3 bases: TGTGCCAGCAGTGAAGCGCTGGAGGGTGCCTACTACGAGCAGTACTTC.

This clone occurred a few times. V gene TRBV19 combines with J gene TRBJ1-2, with D possibly matching TRBD1 (6 bases). V was shortened by 3 bases and J by 4 bases, with 12 bases between the two germline ends. CDR1 and CDR2 from the germline V gene are LNHDA and SQIVND (reference sequence). CDR3 size: 14 residues. CDR3 region: CASSIGGAGYGYTF. The CDR3, as DNA: TGTGCCAGTAGTATCGGGGGGGCTGGCTATGGCTACACCTTC.

This rearrangement joins TRBV30 to TRBJ2-3, with D uncertain. There are 13 residues in the CDR3. Germline loops: CDR1 GTSNPN, CDR2 SVGIG (reference sequence). V gave up 0 bases and J gave up 2 bases, with 6 bases separating them. As DNA, the CDR3 is TGTGCCTGGAGTGTGTTAGCCACAGATACGCAGTATTTT. This gives the protein CAWSVLATDTQYF.

This clone was seen only a few times. V and J are TRBV6-7 and TRBJ2-1, with D possibly TRBD1 on 5 matching bases. TRBV6-7 is annotated as an ORF whose role is uncertain. CDR3 length equals 16 residues. Trimming shortened V by 2 bases and J by 2 bases, and 13 bases separated the two germline ends. CDR3 nucleotide sequence: TGTGCCAGCAGTTACCCCGACAGTATCCCCTACAATGAGCAGTTCTTC. This codes for CASSYPDSIPYNEQFF.

This rearrangement joins TRBV5-1 to TRBJ2-7; D not certain. Germline V gene sequence: CDR1 SGHRS, CDR2 YFSETQ. The V end was cut by 0 bases, the J end by 1 base, with 8 bases between. This CDR3 region has 14 residues. The CDR3 DNA is TGCGCCAGCAGCTTGGAGTGGCAGTCCTACGAGCAGTACTTC. Translated, it gives CASSLEWQSYEQYF.